This T cell receptor beta chain came from a study of blood T cells in healthy people across ages. A J-beta primer mix and a sample-barcoded 5' primer were used in a second PCR of roughly 6 to 12 cycles. Tagging of each cDNA molecule was performed by a template-switch adaptor with 12 random nucleotides. TCRdb re-derived calls from the 5' RACE reads in MiXCR, one entry per CDR3 protein. The profile shows 1.5 million to 2 million distinct CDR3 sequences, 35% to 50% of them singletons. The length of the CDR3 is 15 residues. Germline V lookup: CDR1 LGHDT, CDR2 YNNKEL (reference sequence). The ends lost 4 bases at V and 5 bases at J; junction bases unmatched: 9.

The sequence came from a human donor in good health. The sample comprised blood. The chain uses TRBV3-1 and TRBJ1-1; TRBD1 matches 8 bases. The CDR3 sequence is CASSRYGTGRTEAFF. CDR3 DNA: TGTGCCAGCAGCCGATATGGGACAGGTCGGACTGAAGCTTTCTTT.